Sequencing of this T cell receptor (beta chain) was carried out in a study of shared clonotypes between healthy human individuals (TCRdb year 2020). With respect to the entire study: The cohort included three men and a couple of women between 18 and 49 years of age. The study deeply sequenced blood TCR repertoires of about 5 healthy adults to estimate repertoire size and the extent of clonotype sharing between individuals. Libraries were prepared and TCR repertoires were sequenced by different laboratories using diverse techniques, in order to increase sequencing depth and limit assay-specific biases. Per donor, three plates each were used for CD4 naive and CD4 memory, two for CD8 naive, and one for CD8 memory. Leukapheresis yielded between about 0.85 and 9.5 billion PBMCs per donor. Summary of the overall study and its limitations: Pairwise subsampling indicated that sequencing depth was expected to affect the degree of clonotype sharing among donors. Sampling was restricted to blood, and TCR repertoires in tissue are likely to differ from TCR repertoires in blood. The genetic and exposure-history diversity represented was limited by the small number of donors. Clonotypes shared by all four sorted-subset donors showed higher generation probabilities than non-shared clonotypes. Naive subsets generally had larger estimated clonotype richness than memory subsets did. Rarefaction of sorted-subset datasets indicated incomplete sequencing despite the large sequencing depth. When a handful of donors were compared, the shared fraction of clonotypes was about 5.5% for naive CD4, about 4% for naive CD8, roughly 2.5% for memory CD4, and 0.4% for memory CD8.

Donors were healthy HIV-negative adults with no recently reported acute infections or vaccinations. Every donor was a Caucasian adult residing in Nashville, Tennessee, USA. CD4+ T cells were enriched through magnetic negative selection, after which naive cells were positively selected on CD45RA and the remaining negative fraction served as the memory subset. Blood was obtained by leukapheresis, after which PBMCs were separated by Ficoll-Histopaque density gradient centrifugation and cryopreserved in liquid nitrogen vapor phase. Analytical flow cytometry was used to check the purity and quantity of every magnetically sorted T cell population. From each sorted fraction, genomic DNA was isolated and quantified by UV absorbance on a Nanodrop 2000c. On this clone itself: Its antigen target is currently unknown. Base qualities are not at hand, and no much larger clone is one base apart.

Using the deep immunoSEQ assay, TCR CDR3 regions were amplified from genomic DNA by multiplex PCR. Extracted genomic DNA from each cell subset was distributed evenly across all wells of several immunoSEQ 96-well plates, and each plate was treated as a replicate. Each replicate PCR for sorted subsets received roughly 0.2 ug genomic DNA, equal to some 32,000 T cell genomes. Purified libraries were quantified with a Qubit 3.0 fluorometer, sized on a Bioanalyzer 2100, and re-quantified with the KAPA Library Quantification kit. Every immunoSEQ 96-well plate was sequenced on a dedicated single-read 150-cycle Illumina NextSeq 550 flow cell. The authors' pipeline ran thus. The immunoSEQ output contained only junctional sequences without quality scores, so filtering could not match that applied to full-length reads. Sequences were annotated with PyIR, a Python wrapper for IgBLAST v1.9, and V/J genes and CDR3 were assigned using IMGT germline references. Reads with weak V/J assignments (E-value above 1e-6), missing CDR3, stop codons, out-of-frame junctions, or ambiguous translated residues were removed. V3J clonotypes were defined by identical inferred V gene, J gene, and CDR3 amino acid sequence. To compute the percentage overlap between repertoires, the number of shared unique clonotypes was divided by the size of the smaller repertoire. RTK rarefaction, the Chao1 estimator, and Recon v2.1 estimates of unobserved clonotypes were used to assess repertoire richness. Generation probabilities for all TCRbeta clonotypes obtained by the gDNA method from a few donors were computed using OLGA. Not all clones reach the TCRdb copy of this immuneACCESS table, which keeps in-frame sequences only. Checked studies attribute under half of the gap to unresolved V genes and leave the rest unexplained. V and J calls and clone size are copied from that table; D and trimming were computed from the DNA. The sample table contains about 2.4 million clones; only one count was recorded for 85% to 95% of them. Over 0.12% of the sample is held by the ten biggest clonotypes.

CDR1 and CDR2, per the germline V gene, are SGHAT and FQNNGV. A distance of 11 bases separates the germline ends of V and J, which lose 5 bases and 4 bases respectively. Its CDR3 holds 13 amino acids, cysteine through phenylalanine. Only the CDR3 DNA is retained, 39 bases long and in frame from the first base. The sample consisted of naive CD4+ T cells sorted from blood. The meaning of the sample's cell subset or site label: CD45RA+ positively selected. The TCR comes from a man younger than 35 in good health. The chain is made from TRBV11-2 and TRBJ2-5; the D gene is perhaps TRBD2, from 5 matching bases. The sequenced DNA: TGTGCCAGCAGCCGGGGTCTTACAGAGACCCAGTACTTC. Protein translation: CASSRGLTETQYF.